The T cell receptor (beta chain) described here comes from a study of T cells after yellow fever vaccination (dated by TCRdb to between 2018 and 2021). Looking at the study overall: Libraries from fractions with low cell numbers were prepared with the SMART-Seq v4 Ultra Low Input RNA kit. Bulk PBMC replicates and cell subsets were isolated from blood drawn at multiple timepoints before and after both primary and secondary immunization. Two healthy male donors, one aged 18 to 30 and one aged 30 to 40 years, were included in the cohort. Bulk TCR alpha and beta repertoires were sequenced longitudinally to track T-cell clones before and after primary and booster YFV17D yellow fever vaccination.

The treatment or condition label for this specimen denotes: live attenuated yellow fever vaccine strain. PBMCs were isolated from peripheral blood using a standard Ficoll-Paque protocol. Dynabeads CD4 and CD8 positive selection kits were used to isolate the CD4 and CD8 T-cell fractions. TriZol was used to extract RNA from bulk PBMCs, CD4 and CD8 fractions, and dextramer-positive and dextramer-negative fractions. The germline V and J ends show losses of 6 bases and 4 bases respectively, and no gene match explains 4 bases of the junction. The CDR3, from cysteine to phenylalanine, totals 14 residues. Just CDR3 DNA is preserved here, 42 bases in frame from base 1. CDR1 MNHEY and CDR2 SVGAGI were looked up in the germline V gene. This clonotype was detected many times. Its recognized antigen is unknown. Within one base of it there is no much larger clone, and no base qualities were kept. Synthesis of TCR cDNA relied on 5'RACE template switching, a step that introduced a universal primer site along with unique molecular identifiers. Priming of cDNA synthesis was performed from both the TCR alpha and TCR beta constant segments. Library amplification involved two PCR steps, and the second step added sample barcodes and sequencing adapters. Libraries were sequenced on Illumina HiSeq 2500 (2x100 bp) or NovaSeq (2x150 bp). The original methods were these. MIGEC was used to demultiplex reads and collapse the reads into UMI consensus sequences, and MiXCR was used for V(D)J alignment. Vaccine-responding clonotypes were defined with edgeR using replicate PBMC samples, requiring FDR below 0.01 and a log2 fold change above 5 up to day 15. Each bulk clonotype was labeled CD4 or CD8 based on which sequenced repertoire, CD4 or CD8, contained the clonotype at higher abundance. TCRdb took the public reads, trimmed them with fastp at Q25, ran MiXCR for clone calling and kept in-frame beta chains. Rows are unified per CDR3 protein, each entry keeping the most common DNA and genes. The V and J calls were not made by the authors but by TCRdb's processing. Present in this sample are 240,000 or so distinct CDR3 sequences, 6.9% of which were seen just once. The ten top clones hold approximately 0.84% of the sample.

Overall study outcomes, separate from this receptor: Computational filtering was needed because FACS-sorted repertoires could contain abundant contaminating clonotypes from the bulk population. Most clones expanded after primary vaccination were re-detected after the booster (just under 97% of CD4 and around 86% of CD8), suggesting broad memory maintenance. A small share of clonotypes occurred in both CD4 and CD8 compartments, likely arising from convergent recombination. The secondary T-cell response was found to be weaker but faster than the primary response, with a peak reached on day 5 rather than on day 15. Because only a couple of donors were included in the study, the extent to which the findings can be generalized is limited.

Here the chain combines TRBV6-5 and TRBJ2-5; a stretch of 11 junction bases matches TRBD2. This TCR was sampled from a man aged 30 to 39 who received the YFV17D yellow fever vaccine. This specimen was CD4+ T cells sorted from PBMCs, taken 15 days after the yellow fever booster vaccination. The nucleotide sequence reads TGTGCCAGCAGACTCGGACTAGCGGGAGAGACCCAGTACTTC. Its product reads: CASRLGLAGETQYF.